Presented here are 15 T cell receptor beta chains from one specimen sequenced in a study of blood T cell repertoires in COVID-19. Generated by immunoSEQ multiplex PCR, the TCRdb table keeps only in-frame clones and is missing some. The sample has 150,000 to 200,000 clones, about 88% seen once. The sample was peripheral blood. Source of these receptors: a young man who had recovered from COVID-19.

The chain carries TRBV11-3 and TRBJ2-5; 11 nucleotides align to TRBD2. V gave up 5 bases and J gave up 2 bases; unmatched junction bases: 4. The CDR3 is 15 amino acids. Germline CDR1 reads SGHNT; CDR2 reads YENEEA. The CDR3 DNA follows: TGTGCCAGCAGCCGGGGACTAGCGGTTCAAGAGACCCAGTACTTC. The encoded protein is CASSRGLAVQETQYF.

The chain is built from TRBV7-6 and TRBJ1-2, with TRBD1 matching 7 bases. CDR1 and CDR2 (germline): SGHVS, FNYEAQ. The CDR3 sequence is 15 residues long. The junction had 12 bases not matched to a gene; V was cut back by 5 bases and J by 6 bases. The CDR3 sequence: CASSIDREGVDGYTF. In DNA form, the CDR3 reads TGTGCCAGCAGCATTGACAGGGAAGGGGTCGATGGCTACACCTTC.

This rearrangement joins TRBV9 to TRBJ2-1; the match to TRBD2 covers 11 bases. The CDR3 has 19 amino acids. The V segment lost 2 bases and the J segment 0 bases; nucleotides outside the gene matches: 10. From germline, CDR1 is SGDLS and CDR2 YYNGEE. The CDR3, as DNA: TGTGCCAGCAGCGTGTCCCCGGGACTAGCGGCCAGCTCCTACAATGAGCAGTTCTTC. Its protein product is CASSVSPGLAASSYNEQFF.

The gene calls are TRBV2 and TRBJ1-2; the D is unclear. V lost 2 bases to trimming and J lost 3 bases, with 13 bases between them. Germline assignment: CDR1 SNHLY and CDR2 FYNNEI. The CDR3 has 15 residues. CDR3 coding DNA: TGTGCCAGCAGTGAAAAGAGAAATTCTCACTATGGCTACACCTTC. This translates into CASSEKRNSHYGYTF.

The rearrangement joins TRBV12-3 or TRBV12-4 to TRBJ1-2; no firm D call. The CDR3 totals 12 residues. Deletions cut 4 bases from V and 8 bases from J, with 11 bases between. The CDR3 DNA reads as TGTGCCAGCAGTTGGGGAGAAGGCGGCTACACCTTC. It is translated as CASSWGEGGYTF.

The chain couples TRBV6-2 or TRBV6-3 to TRBJ2-5; 12 positions agree with TRBD2. Trimming cost V 6 bases and J 5 bases; bases outside gene matches: 10. From germline, CDR1 is MNHEY and CDR2 SVGEGT. The CDR3 runs 16 residues. The CDR3 spells CASSFLAGGPEETQYF. CDR3 nucleotide sequence: TGTGCCAGCAGCTTTCTAGCGGGAGGGCCAGAGGAGACCCAGTACTTC.

DNA for the CDR3: TGTGCCAGCAGCTTACAGGGAAGTAACTATGGCTACACCTTC. Translation gives CASSLQGSNYGYTF. This chain links TRBV7-9 with TRBJ1-2, with a possible D match to TRBD1 (5 bases). Germline-derived CDR1 and CDR2 are SEHNR and FQNEAQ (reference sequence). The CDR3 covers 14 residues. Trimming removed 2 bases at V and 1 base at J, with 8 bases between.

The chain joins TRBV7-2 to TRBJ1-1; 12 bases align to TRBD1. The CDR3 length is 15 residues. Germline assignment: CDR1 SGHTA and CDR2 FQGNSA. With V trimmed by 5 bases and J by 6 bases, 7 bases remained unmatched. Here the CDR3 reads CASSPGQGAAAEAFF. The CDR3 nucleotides read TGTGCCAGCAGCCCGGGACAGGGGGCTGCGGCTGAAGCTTTCTTT. Using reference TRBV7-2 and TRBJ1-1 for the parts outside the CDR3, the full variable domain is GAGVSQSPSNKVTEKGKDVELRCDPISGHTALYWYRQSLGQGLEFLIYFQGNSAPDKSGLPSDRFSAERTGGSVSTLTIQRTQQEDSAVYLCASSPGQGAAAEAFFGQGTRLTVV.

J is TRBJ2-5 and V is TRBV2, with 7 bases fitting TRBD2. V lost 4 bases, J lost 4 bases, and 0 bases stayed unmatched. The CDR3 has 12 residues. Germline lookup yields CDR1 SNHLY and CDR2 FYNNEI. CDR3: CASSGLAETQYF. The CDR3 DNA reads as TGTGCCAGCAGTGGACTAGCAGAGACCCAGTACTTC.

The gene calls are TRBV6-4 and TRBJ1-6, with 7 bases that match TRBD1. With 6 bases clipped from V and 9 bases from J, the junction kept 5 bases outside the gene matches. The germline V gene encodes CDR1 MRHNA and CDR2 SNTAGT. This CDR3 is 13 amino acids long. Here the CDR3 reads CASRHDRASPLHF. The DNA of the CDR3 is TGTGCCAGCAGACACGACAGGGCTTCACCCCTCCACTTT.

The CDR3 sequence: CASSWQRVSSTDTQYF. The CDR3 bases are TGTGCCAGCAGTTGGCAGCGGGTATCTTCCACAGATACGCAGTATTTT. V gene TRBV28 combines with J gene TRBJ2-3, with D perhaps TRBD2 (6 bases). Germline-derived CDR1 and CDR2 are MDHEN and SYDVKM. Trimming cost V 4 bases and J 2 bases, with 16 bases left between them. The CDR3 totals 16 residues.

The rearrangement uses TRBV13 and TRBJ2-7; 7 bases are a match to TRBD1. CDR1 is PRHDT, CDR2 FYEKMQ, per germline (reference sequence). V dropped 2 bases and J dropped 6; count of bases not matched to a gene: 10. The CDR3 has 15 amino acids. CDR3 protein: CASSLPRQGRPEQYF. CDR3 sequence (DNA): TGTGCCAGCAGCTTACCCCGACAGGGTCGGCCCGAGCAGTACTTC.

CDR3 protein: CAIRGTGFGTDTQYF. The CDR3 DNA reads TGTGCCATCAGGGGGACAGGGTTTGGCACAGATACGCAGTATTTT. The chain is built from TRBV10-3 and TRBJ2-3, with TRBD1 identical over 9 bases. V gave up 6 bases and J gave up 1 base; unmatched junction bases: 5. CDR3 length equals 15 residues. From germline, CDR1 is ENHRY and CDR2 SYGVKD.

In this sample, this clone turned up a few times. In nucleotides, the CDR3 is TGCGCCAGCAGCTTCGGGGTTGGAGGGGAGACCCAGTACTTC. Its translation is CASSFGVGGETQYF. This rearrangement joins TRBV5-1 to TRBJ2-5; tentatively, D is TRBD2 (6 bases). The CDR3 contains 14 residues. The ends were cut back, 2 bases at V and 5 bases at J, with 13 bases in the middle. Germline loops: CDR1 SGHRS, CDR2 YFSETQ.

The J gene is TRBJ2-7, the V gene TRBV14, with D possibly TRBD2 on 6 matching bases. In germline, CDR1 is SGHDN, CDR2 FVKESK. CDR3 length: 15 residues. The V end was cut by 4 bases, the J end by 5 bases, with 18 bases between. DNA of the CDR3: TGTGCCAGCAGCCGTAGGAGGGACGCGGACAACGAGCAGTACTTC. Its protein is CASSRRRDADNEQYF.